A single sample gave rise to the 9 T cell receptor beta chains below, sequenced in a study of cytomegalovirus exposure and HLA in healthy donors. 60 Vbeta and 13 Jbeta primers were used in PCR. Here immunoSEQ multiplex PCR was the method, and the copy in TCRdb shows in-frame clones only, minus some. The sample has 150,000 to 180,000 clones, roughly 80% seen once. Sequenced material: PBMCs. Every receptor here comes from a man younger than 45 in good health and CMV-seropositive.

This chain joins TRBV4-2 and TRBJ2-7; D might be TRBD2 (5 bases). V was shortened by 4 bases and J by 5 bases, with 15 bases between the two germline ends. The germline V gene has CDR1 LGHNA and CDR2 YNFKEQ. The CDR3 sequence is 14 residues long. The CDR3 nucleotides read TGTGCCAGCAGCCTCTACCGAGGGAAGGACGAGCAGTACTTC. It specifies CASSLYRGKDEQYF.

The gene calls are TRBV12-5 and TRBJ2-1, with D possibly matching TRBD1 (5 bases). The CDR3 runs to 17 residues. V lost 1 base and J 6 bases, leaving 19 bases between the germline ends. CDR1 is LGHNT, CDR2 FRNRAP, per germline. The CDR3 loop reads CASGLGGASRRANEQFF. In nucleotides, the CDR3 is TGTGCTAGTGGTTTGGGAGGCGCCTCGCGCAGGGCCAATGAGCAGTTCTTC.

The chain joins TRBV7-6 to TRBJ2-1, with D possibly being TRBD1 (6 bases). CDR1 SGHVS and CDR2 FNYEAQ come from the germline V gene. The CDR3 has 13 residues. The ends were cut back, 0 bases at V and 10 bases at J, with 10 bases in the middle. CDR3: CASSLAADREQFF. The CDR3 DNA reads TGTGCCAGCAGCTTAGCTGCGGACAGAGAGCAGTTCTTC.

V usage is TRBV6-5 and J usage is TRBJ1-1; 7 bases are shared with TRBD1. The CDR3 totals 13 residues. Germline CDR1 and CDR2: MNHEY and SVGAGI. The trim removed 4 bases at V and 4 bases at J, leaving 3 bases unmatched. DNA for the CDR3: TGTGCCAGCAGTTCGACAGGGACCACTGAAGCTTTCTTT. Its protein product is CASSSTGTTEAFF.

V is TRBV29-1 and J is TRBJ1-1; 7 bases agree with TRBD1. The CDR3 covers 14 residues. Unmatched junction bases numbered 8, after V lost 3 bases and J lost 4 bases. Germline assignment: CDR1 SQVTM and CDR2 ANQGSEA. CDR3 sequence reads: CSVEATQGSTEAFF. The CDR3 coding sequence is TGCAGCGTTGAGGCCACACAGGGGAGCACTGAAGCTTTCTTT.

The CDR3 reads CASGLVVGGSDTQYF. CDR3 DNA: TGTGCTAGTGGTTTGGTAGTGGGGGGGTCAGATACGCAGTATTTT. The chain has TRBV12-5 and TRBJ2-3; 7 positions agree with TRBD2. V was pared by 0 bases and J by 4 bases, with 4 bases of the junction left unmatched. The CDR3 is made up of 15 amino acids. The germline gives CDR1 LGHNT, CDR2 FRNRAP.

This clone was recorded once. One end of the junction varies from germline; a read error may be responsible. The chain carries TRBV28 and TRBJ2-3; 8 positions match TRBD2. CDR3 length: 15 residues. Germline CDR1 and CDR2: MDHEN and SYDVKM. CDR3 in DNA: TGTGCCAGCACCCCAGGAGCGGGAGATGCAGATACGCAATATTTT. It specifies CASTPGAGDADTQYF.

The chain is built from TRBV5-1 and TRBJ2-7; D remains unclear. This CDR3 region has 13 residues. Germline CDR1 and CDR2: SGHRS and YFSETQ. V was shortened by 4 bases and J by 3 bases, with 11 bases between the two germline ends. DNA for the CDR3: TGCGCCAGCAGCCTGGACGCCAGCTACGAGCAGTACTTC. Translated: CASSLDASYEQYF. Combining the CDR3 with reference TRBV5-1 and TRBJ2-7 gives the whole variable domain KAGVTQTPRYLIKTRGQQVTLSCSPISGHRSVSWYQQTPGQGLQFLFEYFSETQRNKGNFPGRFSGRQFSNSRSEMNVSTLELGDSALYLCASSLDASYEQYFGPGTRLTVT.

The V and J genes are TRBV9 and TRBJ2-5; no firm D call. CDR3 length equals 13 residues. Trimming cost V 4 bases and J 1 base, with 8 bases left between them. Germline values: CDR1 SGDLS, CDR2 YYNGEE. CDR3 amino acids: CASSIGPQETQYF. The DNA for the CDR3 is TGTGCCAGCAGCATAGGGCCCCAAGAGACCCAGTACTTC.